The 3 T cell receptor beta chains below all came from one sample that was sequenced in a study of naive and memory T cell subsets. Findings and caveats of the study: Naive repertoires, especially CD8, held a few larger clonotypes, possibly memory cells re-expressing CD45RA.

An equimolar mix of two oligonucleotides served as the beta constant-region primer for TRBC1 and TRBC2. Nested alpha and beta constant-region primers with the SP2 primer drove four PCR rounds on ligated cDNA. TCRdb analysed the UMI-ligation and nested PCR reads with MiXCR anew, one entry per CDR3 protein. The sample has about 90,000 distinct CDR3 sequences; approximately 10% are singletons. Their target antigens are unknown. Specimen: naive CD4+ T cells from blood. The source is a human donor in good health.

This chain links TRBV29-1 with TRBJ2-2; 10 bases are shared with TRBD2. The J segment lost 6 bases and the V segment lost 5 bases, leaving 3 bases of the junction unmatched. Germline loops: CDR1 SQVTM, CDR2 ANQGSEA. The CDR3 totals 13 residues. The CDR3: CSVLAGEPGELFF. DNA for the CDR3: TGCAGCGTTCTAGCGGGGGAACCCGGGGAGCTGTTTTTT.

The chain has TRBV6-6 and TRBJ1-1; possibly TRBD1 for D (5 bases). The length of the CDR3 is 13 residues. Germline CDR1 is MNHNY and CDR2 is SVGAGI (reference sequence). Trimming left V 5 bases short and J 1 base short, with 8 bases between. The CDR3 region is CASSIQGNTEAFF. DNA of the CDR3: TGTGCCAGCAGTATTCAGGGGAACACTGAAGCTTTCTTT.

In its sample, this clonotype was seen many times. The CDR3 DNA reads TGTGCCAGCAGCACACGGGACAGGGGGCGCCCGGGCAATGAGCAGTTCTTC. Its translation: CASSTRDRGRPGNEQFF. The chain is built from TRBV14 and TRBJ2-1; the match to TRBD1 covers 12 bases. Trimming removed 5 bases from V and 6 bases from J; junction bases left unmatched: 11. Germline V gene sequence: CDR1 SGHDN, CDR2 FVKESK. This CDR3 spans 17 amino acids.